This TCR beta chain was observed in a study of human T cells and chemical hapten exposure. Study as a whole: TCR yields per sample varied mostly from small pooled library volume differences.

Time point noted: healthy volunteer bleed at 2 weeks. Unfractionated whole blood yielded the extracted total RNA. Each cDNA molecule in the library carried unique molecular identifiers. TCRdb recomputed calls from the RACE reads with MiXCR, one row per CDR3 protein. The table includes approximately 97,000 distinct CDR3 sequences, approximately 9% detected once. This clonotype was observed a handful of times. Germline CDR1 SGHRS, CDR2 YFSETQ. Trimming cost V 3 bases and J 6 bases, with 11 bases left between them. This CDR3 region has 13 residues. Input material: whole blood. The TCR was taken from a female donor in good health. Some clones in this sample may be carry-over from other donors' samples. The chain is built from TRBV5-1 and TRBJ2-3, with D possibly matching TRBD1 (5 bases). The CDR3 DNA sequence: TGCGCCAGCAGCTCCAATGCAGGGGATACGCAGTATTTT. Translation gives CASSSNAGDTQYF.